The text below deals with one TCR beta chain. Its antigen is undetermined. The sample belongs to a study of CD8+ T cells in alopecia areata. Overall study: Treatment comprised oral tofacitinib, 5 to 10 mg twice daily, in treated patients. Disease severity was quantified as SALT score of affected scalp area.

V gave up 6 bases and J gave up 0 bases; unmatched junction bases: 9. The CDR3 runs to 16 residues. CDR1 and CDR2 (germline): SQVTM, ANQGSEA. The treatment was: oral pan-JAK inhibitor, 5-10 mg twice daily. Sequencing used cDNA as its template, made by extracting RNA and reverse transcribing it. Repertoires were generated with immunoSEQ multiplex PCR, while TCRdb's copy carries only in-frame clones and drops some. The data hold some 200,000 clones, with approximately 56% observed a single time. Findings and caveats of the study: Scalp clonality decreased significantly with tofacitinib, and so did expanded CD8+ clones among the top 100. Affected scalp, especially in alopecia totalis/universalis, had a higher clonality than normal scalp did.

The chain couples TRBV29-1 to TRBJ2-7, with 12 bases matching TRBD2. Sequenced material: CD4+ T cells sorted from blood, taken at week 4, from a patient treated with tofacitinib. This TCR came from a human donor with alopecia areata. This chain's CDR3 is CSVVPGLAGSSYEQYF. The DNA for the CDR3 is TGCAGCGTGGTGCCGGGACTAGCGGGCTCCTCCTACGAGCAGTACTTC.